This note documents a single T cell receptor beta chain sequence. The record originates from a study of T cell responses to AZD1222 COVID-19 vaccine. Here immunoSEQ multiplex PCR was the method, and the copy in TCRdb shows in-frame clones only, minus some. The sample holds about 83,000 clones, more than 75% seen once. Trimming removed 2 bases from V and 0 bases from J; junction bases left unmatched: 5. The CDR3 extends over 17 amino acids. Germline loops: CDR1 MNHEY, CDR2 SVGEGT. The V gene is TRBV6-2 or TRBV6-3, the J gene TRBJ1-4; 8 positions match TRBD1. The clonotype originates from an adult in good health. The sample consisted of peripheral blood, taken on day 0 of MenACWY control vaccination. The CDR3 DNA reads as TGTGCCAGCAGTTACGCGGGACAGGTTGCAACTAATGAAAAACTGTTTTTT. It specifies CASSYAGQVATNEKLFF.